This T cell receptor beta chain was documented in a study of memory CD4+ T cells and cytomegalovirus serostatus. Regarding this clone: Its target is not known.

Study conclusions and caveats: Of under 200 reported CMV TCRbeta sequences, 67 were found in memory CD4+ repertoires.

Clones were read by immunoSEQ multiplex PCR, and TCRdb kept only the in-frame ones, dropping some. The table includes about 50,000 clones, roughly 80% detected once. Single viable CD3+CD4+CD8-CD45RO+ cells were sorted as the memory CD4+ T cells. CDR3 size: 16 residues. The ends lost 8 bases at V and 4 bases at J; junction bases unmatched: 10. The germline V gene encodes CDR1 SGHVS and CDR2 FQNEAQ. Specimen: memory CD4+ T cells from blood. The sequence was collected from an adult in good health and CMV-seronegative. The chain has TRBV7-8 and TRBJ2-5, with 13 bases identical to TRBD2. As DNA, the CDR3 is TGTGCCAGCTTTCTAAGAAGACTAGCGGGAGGAGAGACCCAGTACTTC. Its protein product is CASFLRRLAGGETQYF.